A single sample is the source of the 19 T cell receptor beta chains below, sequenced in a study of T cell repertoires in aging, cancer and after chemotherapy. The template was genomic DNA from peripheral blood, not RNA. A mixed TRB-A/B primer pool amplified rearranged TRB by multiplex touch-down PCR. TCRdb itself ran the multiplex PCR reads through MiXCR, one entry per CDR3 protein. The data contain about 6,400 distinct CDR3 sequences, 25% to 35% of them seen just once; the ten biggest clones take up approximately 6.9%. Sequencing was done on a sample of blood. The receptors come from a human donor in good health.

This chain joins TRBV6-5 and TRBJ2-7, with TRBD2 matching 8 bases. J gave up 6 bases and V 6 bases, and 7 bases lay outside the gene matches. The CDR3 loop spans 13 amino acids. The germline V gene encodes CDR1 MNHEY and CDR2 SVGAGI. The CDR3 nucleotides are TGTGCCAGCAGGAACGGGGGGGCCCGCGAGCAGTACTTC. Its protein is CASRNGGAREQYF.

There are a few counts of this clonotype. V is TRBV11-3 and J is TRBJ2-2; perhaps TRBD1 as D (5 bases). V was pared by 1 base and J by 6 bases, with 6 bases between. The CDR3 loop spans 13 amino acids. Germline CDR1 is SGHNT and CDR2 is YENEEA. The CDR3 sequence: CASSLVGPGELFF. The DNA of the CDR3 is TGTGCCAGCAGCTTAGTGGGGCCCGGGGAGCTGTTTTTT.

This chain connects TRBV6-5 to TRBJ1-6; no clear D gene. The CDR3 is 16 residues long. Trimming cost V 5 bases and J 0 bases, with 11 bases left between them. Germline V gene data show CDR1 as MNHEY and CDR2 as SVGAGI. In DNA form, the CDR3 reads TGTGCCAGCAGTGCCCTTATGAGCTCCTATAATTCACCCCTCCACTTT. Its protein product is CASSALMSSYNSPLHF.

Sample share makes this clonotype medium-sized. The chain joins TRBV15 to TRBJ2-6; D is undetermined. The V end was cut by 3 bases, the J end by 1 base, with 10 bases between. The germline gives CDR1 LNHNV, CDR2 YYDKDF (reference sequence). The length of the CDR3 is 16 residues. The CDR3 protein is CATSSLPGSGANVLTF. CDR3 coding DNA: TGTGCCACCAGCAGTCTGCCAGGATCTGGGGCCAACGTCCTGACTTTC.

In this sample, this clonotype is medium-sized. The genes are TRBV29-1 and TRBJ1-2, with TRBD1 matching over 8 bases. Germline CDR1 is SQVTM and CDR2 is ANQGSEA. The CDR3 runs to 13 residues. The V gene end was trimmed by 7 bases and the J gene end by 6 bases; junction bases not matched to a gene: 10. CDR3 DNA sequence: TGCAGCGCACGGACAGGGAAAGGCGATGGCTACACCTTC. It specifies CSARTGKGDGYTF.

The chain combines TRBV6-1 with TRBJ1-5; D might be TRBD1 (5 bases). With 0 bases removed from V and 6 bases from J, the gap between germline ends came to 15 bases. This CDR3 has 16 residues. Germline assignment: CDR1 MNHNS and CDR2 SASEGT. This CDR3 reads CASSEALGWGFQPQHF. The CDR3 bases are TGTGCCAGCAGTGAAGCCCTCGGCTGGGGCTTTCAGCCCCAGCATTTT.

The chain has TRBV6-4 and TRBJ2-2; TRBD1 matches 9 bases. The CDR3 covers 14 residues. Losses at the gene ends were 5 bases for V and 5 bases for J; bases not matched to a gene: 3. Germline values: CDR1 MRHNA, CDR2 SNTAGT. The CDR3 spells CASSTGGETGELFF. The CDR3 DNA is TGTGCCAGCAGTACAGGGGGCGAGACCGGGGAGCTGTTTTTT.

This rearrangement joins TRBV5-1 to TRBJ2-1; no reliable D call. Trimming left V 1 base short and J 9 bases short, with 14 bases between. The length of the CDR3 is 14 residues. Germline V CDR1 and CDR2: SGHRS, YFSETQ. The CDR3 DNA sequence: TGCGCCAGCAGCTTGAGCTCTGGGGTGGCTGAGCAGTTCTTC. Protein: CASSLSSGVAEQFF.

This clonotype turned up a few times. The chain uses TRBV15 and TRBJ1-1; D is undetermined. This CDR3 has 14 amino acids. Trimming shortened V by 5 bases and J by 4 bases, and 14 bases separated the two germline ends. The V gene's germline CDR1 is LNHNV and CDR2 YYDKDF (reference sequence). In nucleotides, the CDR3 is TGTGCCACCAGCCGTCGGGCAGGTGGCACTGAAGCTTTCTTT. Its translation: CATSRRAGGTEAFF.

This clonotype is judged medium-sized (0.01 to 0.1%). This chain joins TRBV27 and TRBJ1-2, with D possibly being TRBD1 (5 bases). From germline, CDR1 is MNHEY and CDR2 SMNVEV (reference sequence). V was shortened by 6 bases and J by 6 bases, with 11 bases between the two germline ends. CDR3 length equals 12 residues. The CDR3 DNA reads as TGTGCCAGCAGCCAGGGTGGGCATGGCTACACCTTC. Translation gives CASSQGGHGYTF.

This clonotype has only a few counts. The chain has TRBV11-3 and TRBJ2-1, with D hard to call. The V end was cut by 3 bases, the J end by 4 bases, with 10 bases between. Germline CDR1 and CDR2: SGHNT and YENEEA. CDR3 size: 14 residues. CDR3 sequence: CASSFLVGYNEQFF. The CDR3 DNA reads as TGTGCCAGCAGCTTCCTCGTGGGATACAATGAGCAGTTCTTC.

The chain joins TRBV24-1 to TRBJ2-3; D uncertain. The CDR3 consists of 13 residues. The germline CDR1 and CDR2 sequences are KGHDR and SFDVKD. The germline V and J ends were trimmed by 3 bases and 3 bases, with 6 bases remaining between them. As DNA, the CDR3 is TGTGCCACCAGTGATGACGGGACAGATACGCAGTATTTT. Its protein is CATSDDGTDTQYF.

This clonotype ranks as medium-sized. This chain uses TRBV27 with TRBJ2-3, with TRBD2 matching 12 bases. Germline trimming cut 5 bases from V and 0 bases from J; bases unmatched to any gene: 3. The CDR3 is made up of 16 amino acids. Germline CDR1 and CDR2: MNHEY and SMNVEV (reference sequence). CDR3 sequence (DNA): TGTGCCAGCAGTATAGGACTAGCGGGGAGCACAGATACGCAGTATTTT. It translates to CASSIGLAGSTDTQYF.

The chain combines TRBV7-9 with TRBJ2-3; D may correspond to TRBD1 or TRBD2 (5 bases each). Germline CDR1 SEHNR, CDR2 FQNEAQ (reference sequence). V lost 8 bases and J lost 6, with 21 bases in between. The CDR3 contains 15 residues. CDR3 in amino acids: CASGSPGPPDDTQYF. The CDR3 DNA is TGTGCCAGCGGATCGCCGGGGCCTCCCGACGATACGCAGTATTTT.

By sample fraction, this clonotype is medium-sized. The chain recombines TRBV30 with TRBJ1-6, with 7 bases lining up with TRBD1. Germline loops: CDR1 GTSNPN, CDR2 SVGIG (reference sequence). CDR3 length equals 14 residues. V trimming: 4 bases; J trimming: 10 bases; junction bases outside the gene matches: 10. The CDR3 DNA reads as TGTGCCTGGAACGCAGGGGGTAGGGAATCACCCCTCCACTTT. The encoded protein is CAWNAGGRESPLHF.

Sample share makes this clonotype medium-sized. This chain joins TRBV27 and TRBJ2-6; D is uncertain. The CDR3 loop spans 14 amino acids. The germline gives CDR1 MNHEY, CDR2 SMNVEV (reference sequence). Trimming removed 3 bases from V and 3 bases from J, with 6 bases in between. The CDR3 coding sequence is TGTGCCAGCAGTTTTGTCTTTGGGGCCAACGTCCTGACTTTC. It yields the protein CASSFVFGANVLTF. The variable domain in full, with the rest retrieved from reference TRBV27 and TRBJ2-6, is EAQVTQNPRYLITVTGKKLTVTCSQNMNHEYMSWYRQDPGLGLRQIYYSMNVEVTDKGDVPEGYKVSRKEKRNFPLILESPSPNQTSLYFCASSFVFGANVLTFGAGSRLTVL.

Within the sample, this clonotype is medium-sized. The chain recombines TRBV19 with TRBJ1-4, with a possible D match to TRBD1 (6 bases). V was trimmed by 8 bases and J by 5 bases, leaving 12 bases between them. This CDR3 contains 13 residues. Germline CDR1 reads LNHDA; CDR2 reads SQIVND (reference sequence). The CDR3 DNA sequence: TGTGCCAGTGGAGACAGGACAAATGAAAAACTGTTTTTT. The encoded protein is CASGDRTNEKLFF.

CDR3 DNA: TGTGCCAGCAGCGGGGGACAGGCCGCGACCCAGTACTTC. It encodes CASSGGQAATQYF. The rearrangement links TRBV14 to TRBJ2-7, with 8 nucleotides matching TRBD1. The J call may be in error: the DNA end matches TRBJ2-5 better. The CDR3 is made up of 13 amino acids. Germline CDR1 SGHDN, CDR2 FVKESK.

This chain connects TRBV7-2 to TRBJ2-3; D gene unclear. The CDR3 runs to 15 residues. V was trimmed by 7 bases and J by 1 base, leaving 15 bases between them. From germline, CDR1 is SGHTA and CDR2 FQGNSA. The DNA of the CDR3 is TGTGCCAGCACCCTAGGACCCCCCCGCACAGATACGCAGTATTTT. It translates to CASTLGPPRTDTQYF.